Below, 2 T cell receptor beta chains from the same sample are listed, as sequenced in a study of a mutant IDH1 vaccine in newly diagnosed glioma. Time point of the sample: week 47, end of study. Every vaccination contained 300 ug of the mutant IDH1 20-mer peptide and was paired with topical imiquimod. Method: immunoSEQ multiplex PCR; TCRdb's copy keeps in-frame clones and lacks some. The table lists around 100,000 clones, under 90% of them singletons. These receptors have no known antigen. The sequences come from PBMCs, collected from a glioma patient whose treatment included an IDH1 peptide vaccine. The origin of the receptors is a woman aged 45-65 years with glioma.

To note about this clone: One end of the junction varies from germline; a read error may be responsible. The DNA for the CDR3 is TGTGCCAGCAGCTCTCAGGGGCCCTCCTACGAGCGGTACTTC. Its protein product is CASSSQGPSYERYF. J is TRBJ2-7 and V is TRBV11-1; TRBD1 is a possible D gene (6 bases). The CDR3 length is 14 residues. Germline V lookup: CDR1 SGHAT, CDR2 FQDESV (reference sequence).

The chain recombines TRBV6-5 with TRBJ2-7, with D uncertain. With 5 bases removed from V and 4 bases from J, the gap between germline ends came to 9 bases. Germline CDR1 and CDR2: MNHEY and SVGAGI. The CDR3 is made up of 12 amino acids. The CDR3 DNA sequence: TGTGCCAGCAGTATTCCACCGTACGAGCAGTACTTC. Its translation: CASSIPPYEQYF.